These T cell receptor beta chains were read from a single sample in a study of blood T cell repertoires in COVID-19. Assay used: immunoSEQ multiplex PCR; TCRdb lists only in-frame clones, some missing. The sample holds tens of thousands of clones, more than 70% seen once. The material sequenced was peripheral blood. These receptors were collected from a woman between 50 and 59 years old with active or convalescent COVID-19. Both conserved end residues are part of each CDR3. A D gene is named only where the DNA matches it firmly. Rows may omit the clone size; those that give it use once, few, many or a size class.

cdr3_nt	cdr3_aa	d_call	clone_size	j_call	v_call
TGTGCCAGCAGCCCGGACAGGGGGTATGGCTACACCTTC	CASSPDRGYGYTF	TRBD1	NA	TRBJ1-2	TRBV7-3
TGTGCCAGCAGTGAGTCCGAGTGGTACGAGCAGTACTTC	CASSESEWYEQYF	NA	NA	TRBJ2-7	TRBV6-1
TGTGCCAGCAGCCCGCCCGGACTAGCGGGCACCGGGGAGCTGTTTTTT	CASSPPGLAGTGELFF	TRBD2	NA	TRBJ2-2	TRBV9
TGCGCCAGCAGCTTGGGTGGATTAGCGGGAGGCCCTCGCACAGATACGCAGTATTTT	CASSLGGLAGGPRTDTQYF	TRBD2	NA	TRBJ2-3	TRBV5-1
TGTGCCAGTAGTTTCTCAGGGGGGATACTCTACGAGCAGTACTTC	CASSFSGGILYEQYF	NA	NA	TRBJ2-7	TRBV19
TGTGCCAGCAGGGGGGACAGGTGGAATTCACCCCTCCACTTT	CASRGDRWNSPLHF	TRBD1	NA	TRBJ1-6	TRBV28
TGTGCCAGCAGCCAAGATCACGGGTACGGGACTCAGCAGTTCTTC	CASSQDHGYGTQQFF	NA	few	TRBJ2-1	TRBV3-1/TRBV3-2
TGTGCCAGCAGCTTAGCGACAGGGGGCGCGAACTATGGCTACACCTTC	CASSLATGGANYGYTF	TRBD1	NA	TRBJ1-2	TRBV7-2
TGTGCCAGCAGCCGGGGACTAGCGGGGTACAATGAGCAGTTCTTC	CASSRGLAGYNEQFF	TRBD2	NA	TRBJ2-1	TRBV11-3
TGTGCCACCAGCAGAGATCTAGTCCTAGCCACAGATACGCAGTATTTT	CATSRDLVLATDTQYF	NA	NA	TRBJ2-3	TRBV15
TGTGCCGGCAGCTCGCCCAGGGCCCTTGAGCAGTTCTTC	CAGSSPRALEQFF	NA	NA	TRBJ2-1	TRBV7-9
TGTGCCAGCAGTTACTCCAGGGGGGTCTATGGCTACACCTTC	CASSYSRGVYGYTF	TRBD1	NA	TRBJ1-2	TRBV6-5
TGTGCCAGCAGCTTTACTAGCGGGACCTACAATGAGCAGTTCTTC	CASSFTSGTYNEQFF	TRBD2	NA	TRBJ2-1	TRBV5-6
TGTGCCAGCAGCTTCGGGGTAGTTCTTGGGGCCAACGTCCTGACTTTC	CASSFGVVLGANVLTF	NA	NA	TRBJ2-6	TRBV5-5
TGTGCCTGGAGTACCGGGAGCGAGTCCGGGGAGCTGTTTTTT	CAWSTGSESGELFF	NA	NA	TRBJ2-2	TRBV30
TGTGCCAGCAGCCCTACGGGTGACGGGAACACTGAAGCTTTCTTT	CASSPTGDGNTEAFF	NA	NA	TRBJ1-1	TRBV11-3
TGTGCCAGCAGTGGAGACAGGGGAAAGTCTAACTATGGCTACACCTTC	CASSGDRGKSNYGYTF	TRBD1	NA	TRBJ1-2	TRBV2